This T cell receptor beta chain is from a study of blood T cell repertoires in COVID-19 (dated by TCRdb to about 2020). Notes on the research overall: Samples from collaborators originated in the United States, Italy and Spain and spanned both the acute and convalescent phases of COVID-19. The material from the prospective study consisted of cDNA or gDNA derived from T cells, B-cell-depleted T cells, or PBMCs. Subjects who had been exposed to COVID-19, were actively infected with it, or had recovered from it provided the deeply sampled blood TCRbeta repertoires that made up the dataset. A freely available public database, intended as a resource for researchers studying the immune response to SARS-CoV-2, is where the repertoires were released. The samples were drawn from two sources: the first 160 participants of the ongoing ImmuneRACE study, and fewer than 1,500 subjects contributed by 6 global collaborators. The sample metadata nearly always contained a de-identified subject ID, COVID-19 status, age in years and sex. HLA class I and class II types, where available, came from metadata supplied by the sample provider rather than from assay-based typing. The paper as a whole reports these results and caveats: How much clinical and demographic metadata was included differed by source and by participant, and the metadata was provided uncurated.

This clone was seen just once. Its specific antigen is unknown. Base qualities are missing; no much larger clone stands one base away. TCRbeta CDR3 regions were amplified from genomic DNA using the immunoSEQ Assay, a bias-controlled multiplex PCR. The original methods were these. Within the assay, amplification of reference gene primers was used to estimate how many nucleated cells each sample contained. Sequence reads were collapsed and filtered to measure the absolute abundance of every unique TCRbeta CDR3 rearrangement. For each sample, productive Simpson clonality was calculated as the square root of Simpson's diversity index across productive rearrangements. Entries here come from immuneACCESS through TCRdb and include only in-frame sequences with V and J called. Some clones fail to appear in such tables; in the studies checked, an unresolved V gene covers under half of the shortfall, and the cause of the remainder is unknown. The DNA was the basis for D and trimming; V, J and clone size are from that table. Here the sample has 50,000 to 75,000 clones; 81% occur a single time. The ten largest make up around 30% of the sample.

Whole blood was collected in K2EDTA tubes by collaborating institutions according to the institutions' own protocols. Collaborator samples were shipped for TCRbeta analysis as frozen whole blood, isolated PBMCs, or DNA extracted from either sample type. Reading from cysteine to phenylalanine, the CDR3 counts 14 amino acids. The entry retains the CDR3 DNA only, 42 bases that are in frame from base 1. Trimmed from V: 7 bases; trimmed from J: 2 bases; junction bases lacking a gene match: 5. CDR1 and CDR2, per the germline V gene, are SNHLY and FYNNEI. The sequence derives from a woman older than 75 with active or convalescent COVID-19. The chain is assembled from TRBV2 and TRBJ2-5, with 9 central nucleotides matching TRBD2. The sample comprised peripheral blood. The CDR3 amino acid sequence is: CASKGRGGQETQYF. The nucleotides are TGTGCCAGCAAAGGGCGGGGGGGACAAGAGACCCAGTACTTC.